One sample yielded the 7 T cell receptor beta chains listed below, sequenced in a study of a mutant IDH1 vaccine in newly diagnosed glioma. Documented time point: baseline, week 1 (first vaccination visit). This sample's treatment: pre-vaccination baseline after standard-of-care therapy. Measured with immunoSEQ multiplex PCR; TCRdb has only the in-frame clones, and not every one. Here the sample spans roughly 34,000 clones, about four fifths being singletons. The material sequenced was peripheral blood mononuclear cells (PBMCs), taken from a glioma patient treated with radiotherapy, temozolomide or both. These receptors all stem from a man aged 45 to 65 with glioma. Some clones in this sample may be carry-over from other donors' samples.

The chain is built from TRBV5-6 and TRBJ1-1, with a tentative D call TRBD1 (5 bases). Germline loops: CDR1 SGHDT, CDR2 YYEEEE. This CDR3 is built from 15 residues. V lost 2 bases to trimming and J lost 1 base, with 12 bases between them. The DNA for the CDR3 is TGTGCCAGCAGCTTCGCCGGGGGGAGGAACACTGAAGCTTTCTTT. Translated: CASSFAGGRNTEAFF.

This sequence joins TRBV5-1 and TRBJ2-2, with D possibly being TRBD2 (5 bases). Germline values: CDR1 SGHRS, CDR2 YFSETQ. Trimming cost V 4 bases and J 0 bases, with 7 bases left between them. The CDR3 contains 14 residues. DNA of the CDR3: TGCGCCAGCAGCCCGGGAACGAACACCGGGGAGCTGTTTTTT. Amino acid sequence: CASSPGTNTGELFF.

The rearrangement uses TRBV7-2 and TRBJ1-2; D is ambiguous. V lost 5 bases to trimming and J lost 8 bases, with 18 bases between them. The CDR3 has 14 amino acids. Germline-derived CDR1 and CDR2 are SGHTA and FQGNSA. The CDR3 region has the DNA TGTGCCAGCAGCCCCACGTTAGGGAGTCAGGGCTACACCTTC. This encodes CASSPTLGSQGYTF.

This clone was counted between two and nine times. The chain uses TRBV14 and TRBJ1-3; no clear D gene. The CDR3 runs to 13 residues. V lost 1 base to trimming and J lost 7 bases, with 8 bases between them. Germline assignment: CDR1 SGHDN and CDR2 FVKESK. The chain's CDR3 is CASSQALGNTIYF. The CDR3 nucleotides are TGTGCCAGCAGCCAAGCACTGGGGAACACCATATATTTT.

This clone has a handful of counts. The chain employs TRBV5-5 and TRBJ1-2; possible D gene TRBD1, 5 bases. CDR3 size: 16 residues. Germline CDR1 and CDR2: SGHKS and YYEKEE (reference sequence). V gave up 3 bases and J gave up 4 bases, with 19 bases separating them. For the CDR3, the DNA is TGTGCCAGCAGCTCCAATCGGCAGGGTACTTCCTATGGCTACACCTTC. Amino acids: CASSSNRQGTSYGYTF.

The chain carries TRBV5-6 and TRBJ2-2; 7 positions match TRBD1. V lost 3 bases to trimming and J lost 4 bases; unmatched junction nucleotides: 9. This CDR3 has 16 residues. Germline CDR1 SGHDT, CDR2 YYEEEE. The chain's CDR3 is CASSYKGGAGTGELFF. The DNA for the CDR3 is TGTGCCAGCAGCTATAAAGGGGGCGCTGGCACCGGGGAGCTGTTTTTT.

In its sample, this clone ranks as medium-sized. The chain recombines TRBV4-1 with TRBJ1-4; 8 positions agree with TRBD1. The V and J ends lost 4 bases and 1 base, in that order; junction bases with no gene match: 2. CDR3 length: 15 residues. Germline lookup yields CDR1 MGHRA and CDR2 YSYEKL. The CDR3 loop reads CASSLGQGTNEKLFF. The DNA for the CDR3 is TGCGCCAGCAGCCTAGGACAGGGAACTAATGAAAAACTGTTTTTT.